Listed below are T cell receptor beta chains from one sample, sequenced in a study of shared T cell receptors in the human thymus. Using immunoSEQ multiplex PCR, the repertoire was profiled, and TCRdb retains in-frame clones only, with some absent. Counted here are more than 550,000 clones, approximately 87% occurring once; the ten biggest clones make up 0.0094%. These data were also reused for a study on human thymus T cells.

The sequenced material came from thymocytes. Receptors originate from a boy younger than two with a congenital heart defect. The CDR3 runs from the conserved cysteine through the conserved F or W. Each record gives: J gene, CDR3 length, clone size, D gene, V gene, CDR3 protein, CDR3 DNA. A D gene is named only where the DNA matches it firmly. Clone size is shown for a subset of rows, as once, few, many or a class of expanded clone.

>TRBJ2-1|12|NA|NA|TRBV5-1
CASSPKGYEQFF
TGCGCCAGCAGCCCCAAGGGGTATGAGCAGTTCTTC
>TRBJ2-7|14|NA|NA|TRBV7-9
CASSPAVALYEQYF
TGTGCCAGCAGCCCTGCTGTAGCGCTCTACGAGCAGTACTTC
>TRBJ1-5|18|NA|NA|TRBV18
CASSPYRTVPQAVQPQHF
TGTGCCAGCTCACCCTATCGGACAGTTCCCCAGGCCGTTCAGCCCCAGCATTTT
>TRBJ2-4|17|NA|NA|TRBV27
CASSLGTTDLAKNIQYF
TGTGCCAGCAGTTTAGGGACAACCGATTTAGCCAAAAACATTCAGTACTTC
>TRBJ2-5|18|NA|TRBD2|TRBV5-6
CASSWILAGELKTETQYF
TGTGCCAGCAGCTGGATACTAGCGGGGGAACTTAAGACGGAGACCCAGTACTTC
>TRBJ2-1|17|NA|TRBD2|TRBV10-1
CASSESTGGVMYNEQFF
TGCGCCAGCAGTGAGTCGACCGGGGGGGTAATGTACAATGAGCAGTTCTTC
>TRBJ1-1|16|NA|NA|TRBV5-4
CASSHETGLGNTEAFF
TGTGCCAGCAGCCACGAAACAGGGTTGGGGAACACTGAAGCTTTCTTT
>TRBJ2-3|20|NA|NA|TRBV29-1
CSVNRSASPGGDFPQDTQYF
TGCAGCGTTAACCGGTCGGCTAGCCCTGGTGGGGACTTCCCTCAAGATACGCAGTATTTT
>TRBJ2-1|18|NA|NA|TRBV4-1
CASSQDRGINTADNEQFF
TGCGCCAGCAGCCAAGATCGAGGGATCAATACGGCGGACAATGAGCAGTTCTTC
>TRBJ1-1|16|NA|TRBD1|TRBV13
CASSSRDRGDHTEAFF
TGTGCCAGCAGCTCCCGGGACAGGGGGGACCACACTGAAGCTTTCTTT
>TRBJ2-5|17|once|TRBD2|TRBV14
CASSRVITSGAQETQYF
TGTGCCAGCAGCCGGGTTATCACTAGCGGGGCCCAAGAGACCCAGTACTTC
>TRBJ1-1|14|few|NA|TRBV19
CASTKPGEITEAFF
TGTGCCAGTACTAAACCAGGGGAGATCACTGAAGCTTTCTTT
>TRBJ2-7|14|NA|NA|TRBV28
CASVRAGVIYEQYF
TGTGCCAGCGTCCGAGCGGGCGTTATTTACGAGCAGTACTTC
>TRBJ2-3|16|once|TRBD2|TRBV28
CASSLSGLAGTDTQYF
TGTGCCAGCAGTTTATCCGGACTAGCGGGAACAGATACGCAGTATTTT
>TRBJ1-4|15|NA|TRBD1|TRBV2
CASTYRTGGHEKLFF
TGTGCCAGCACCTACCGGACAGGGGGGCATGAAAAACTGTTTTTT
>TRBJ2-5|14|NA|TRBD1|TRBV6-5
CASSYLGGKETQYF
TGTGCCAGCAGTTACCTAGGGGGCAAAGAGACCCAGTACTTC
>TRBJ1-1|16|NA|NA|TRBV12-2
CASRLKPPELNTEAFF
TGTGCAAGTCGCTTAAAACCACCAGAATTGAACACTGAAGCTTTCTTT
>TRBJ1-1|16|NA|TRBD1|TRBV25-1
CASSESETGGVVEAFF
TGTGCCAGCAGTGAATCGGAGACAGGGGGGGTTGTTGAAGCTTTCTTT
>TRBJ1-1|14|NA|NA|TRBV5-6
CASSLGQANTEAFF
TGTGCCAGCAGCTTGGGACAGGCAAACACTGAAGCTTTCTTT
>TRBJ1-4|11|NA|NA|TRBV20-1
CSGQEAEKLFF
TGCAGTGGACAGGAAGCTGAAAAACTGTTTTTT
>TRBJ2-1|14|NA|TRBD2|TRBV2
CASSLLREGNEQFF
TGTGCCAGCAGCCTCCTGCGGGAGGGAAATGAGCAGTTCTTC
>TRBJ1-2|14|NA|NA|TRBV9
CASSVDRASYGYTF
TGTGCCAGCAGCGTAGACAGAGCCTCCTATGGCTACACCTTC
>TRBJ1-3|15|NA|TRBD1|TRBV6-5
CASRPVGQGDNTIYF
TGTGCCAGCAGGCCGGTAGGACAGGGGGATAACACCATATATTTT
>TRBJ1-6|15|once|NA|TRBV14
CASSQKTDEISPLHF
TGTGCCAGCAGCCAGAAGACAGACGAGATTTCACCCCTCCACTTT
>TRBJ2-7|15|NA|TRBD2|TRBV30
CAWSVQPTSCYEQYF
TGTGCCTGGAGTGTACAACCGACTAGCTGCTACGAGCAGTACTTC
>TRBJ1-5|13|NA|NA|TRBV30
CASDLMGNQPQHF
TGTGCCTCCGACTTGATGGGCAATCAGCCCCAGCATTTT
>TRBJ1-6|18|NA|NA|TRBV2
CASNGGQGTLLPGSPLHF
TGTGCCTCTAATGGGGGCCAGGGGACATTACTCCCCGGGTCACCCCTCCACTTT
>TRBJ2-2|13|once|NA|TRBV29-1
CSASQGNTGELFF
TGCAGCGCGTCGCAGGGAAACACCGGGGAGCTGTTTTTT
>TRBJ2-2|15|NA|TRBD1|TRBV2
CASSDPGQGIGELFF
TGTGCCAGCAGTGACCCGGGACAGGGAATCGGGGAGCTGTTTTTT
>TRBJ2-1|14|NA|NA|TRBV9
CASSPRTMVNEQFF
TGTGCCAGCAGCCCTCGGACAATGGTCAATGAGCAGTTCTTC
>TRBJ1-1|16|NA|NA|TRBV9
CASSVDSSLPNTEAFF
TGTGCCAGCAGCGTAGACTCGTCTTTGCCGAACACTGAAGCTTTCTTT
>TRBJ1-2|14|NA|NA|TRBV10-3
CAISELAGWDGYTF
TGTGCCATCAGTGAGTTGGCAGGGTGGGATGGCTACACCTTC
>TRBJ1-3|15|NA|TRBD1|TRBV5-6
CASTPGQGPGNTIYF
TGTGCCAGCACCCCGGGACAGGGGCCTGGAAACACCATATATTTT
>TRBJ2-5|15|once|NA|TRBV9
CASSPTSGIMETQYF
TGTGCCAGCAGCCCCACGTCGGGGATTATGGAGACCCAGTACTTC
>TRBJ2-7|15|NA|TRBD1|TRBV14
CASSHAGTGLYEQYF
TGTGCCAGCAGCCATGCCGGGACAGGCCTCTACGAGCAGTACTTC
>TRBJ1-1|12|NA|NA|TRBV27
CASKGGSGEAFF
TGTGCCAGCAAGGGTGGATCAGGGGAAGCTTTCTTT
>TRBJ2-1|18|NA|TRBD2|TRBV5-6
CASRRDYHTQSSYNEQFF
TGTGCCAGCAGGCGGGACTACCACACCCAGAGCTCCTACAATGAGCAGTTCTTC
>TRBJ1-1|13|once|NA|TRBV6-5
CASGVTRDTEAFF
TGTGCCAGCGGGGTGACGAGGGACACTGAAGCTTTCTTT
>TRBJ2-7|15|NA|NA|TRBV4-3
CASSLDQSGSYEQYF
TGCGCCAGCAGCCTAGACCAGTCGGGGTCCTACGAGCAGTACTTC
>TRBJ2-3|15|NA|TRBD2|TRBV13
CASSPTSGRTDTQYF
TGTGCCAGCAGCCCCACTAGCGGGAGGACAGATACGCAGTATTTT
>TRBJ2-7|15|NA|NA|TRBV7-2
CASRTHTSFPYEQYF
TGTGCCAGCAGGACCCATACTAGCTTCCCCTACGAGCAGTACTTC
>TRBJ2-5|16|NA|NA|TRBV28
CASSPPRPGVAETQYF
TGTGCCAGCAGTCCCCCGAGACCCGGGGTGGCGGAGACCCAGTACTTC
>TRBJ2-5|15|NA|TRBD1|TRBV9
CASSVRSGGQETQYF
TGTGCCAGCAGCGTTCGCTCAGGGGGACAAGAGACCCAGTACTTC
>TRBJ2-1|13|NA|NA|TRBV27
CASRSYQDNEQFF
TGTGCCAGCCGCTCCTACCAAGACAATGAGCAGTTCTTC
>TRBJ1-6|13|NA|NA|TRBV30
CAWKDSVPSPLHF
TGTGCCTGGAAGGACAGTGTCCCTTCACCCCTCCACTTT
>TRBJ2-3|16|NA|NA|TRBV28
CASSWDTPGPTDTQYF
TGTGCCAGCAGTTGGGATACCCCAGGGCCCACAGATACGCAGTATTTT
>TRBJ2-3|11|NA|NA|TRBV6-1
CASSEQDTQYF
TGTGCCAGCAGTGAACAAGATACGCAGTATTTT
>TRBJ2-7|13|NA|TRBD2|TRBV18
CASSLAGAYEQYF
TGTGCCAGCTCACTAGCGGGGGCCTACGAGCAGTACTTC
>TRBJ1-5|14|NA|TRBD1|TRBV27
CASRTGKGDQPQHF
TGTGCCAGCAGGACAGGGAAAGGGGATCAGCCCCAGCATTTT
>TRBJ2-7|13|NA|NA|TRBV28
CATTETRSYEQYF
TGTGCCACCACCGAGACACGGTCCTACGAGCAGTACTTC
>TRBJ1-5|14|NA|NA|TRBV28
CASSPGQRNQPQHF
TGTGCCAGCAGTCCAGGACAGAGAAATCAGCCCCAGCATTTT
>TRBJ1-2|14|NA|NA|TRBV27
CASSPMGGRYGYTF
TGTGCCAGCAGTCCCATGGGGGGGCGGTACGGCTACACCTTC
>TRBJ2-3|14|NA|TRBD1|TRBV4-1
CASSLTGLTDTQYF
TGCGCCAGCAGCCTGACAGGGCTCACAGATACGCAGTATTTT
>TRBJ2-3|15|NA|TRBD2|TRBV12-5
CASGSGLAFGDTQYF
TGTGCTAGTGGTTCCGGACTAGCCTTTGGAGATACGCAGTATTTT
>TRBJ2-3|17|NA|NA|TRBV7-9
CASSLVAVLLGSDTQYF
TGTGCCAGCAGCTTAGTGGCGGTTCTTTTAGGTTCAGATACGCAGTATTTT